This T cell receptor (beta chain) was found in a study of PD-1 blockade in classical Hodgkin lymphoma. All the patients suffered relapse after autologous stem cell transplantation, and brentuximab vedotin exposure differed. Measured with immunoSEQ multiplex PCR; TCRdb has only the in-frame clones, and not every one. The sample lists around 20,000 clones, around four fifths occurring once. The TCR sequence derives from a human donor with classical Hodgkin lymphoma. This specimen was peripheral blood mononuclear cells (PBMCs), taken before the second cycle of nivolumab.

The chain's CDR3 is CASSGQGPPDGELFF. CDR3 in DNA: TGTGCCAGCAGCGGACAGGGGCCCCCTGACGGGGAGCTGTTTTTT. The J gene is TRBJ2-2, the V gene TRBV7-2, with 9 positions matching TRBD1. The CDR3 length is 15 residues. The V and J ends lost 5 bases and 7 bases, in that order; junction bases with no gene match: 8. Germline lookup yields CDR1 SGHTA and CDR2 FQGNSA.